This record looks at one TCR beta chain sequence and its context. It has no known antigen specificity. Per-base qualities were not stored, and no clone one base away is much larger. The CDR3 has 20 amino acids, counting the end cysteine and phenylalanine. The sequence is cut down to CDR3 DNA, 60 bases in frame from base 1. Trimming leaves V shorter by 0 bases and J shorter by 6 bases, with the junction holding 15 bases beyond the gene matches. Reading the germline V gene gives CDR1 MGHRA and CDR2 YSYEKL. The data are from a study of brain T cells in children with intractable seizures (dated by TCRdb to about 2021). Regarding the study in general: A NanoString immunology panel was first used to screen resected brain tissue from 40 to 55 pediatric epilepsy surgery cases for immune gene transcripts. About 70% of the 12 selected surgery cases also had pre-surgery blood sequenced, which left four cases with brain tissue only.

TCR beta chain sequences were generated from genomic DNA using the immunoSEQ assay. The study's own analysis went as follows. CDR3 sequences that did not begin with the conserved framework cysteine at position 104 were removed manually. Clonality was calculated as one minus the normalized Shannon's Diversity Index, with values ranging from 0 (maximal diversity) to 1 (oligoclonal). Chi-squared comparison-of-proportions tests assessed whether the same CDR3 differed in frequency between samples, such as brain versus blood. Public clonotypes were found through immuneACCESS searches, while the VDJdb browser was used to judge similarity to known antiviral clonotypes. TCRdb re-hosts the immuneACCESS table, in-frame sequences only. Its copies lack some clones; in the studies checked, an unresolved V gene accounts for under half of them, and the cause for the rest is not known. Clone size and the V and J calls come from that table; the DNA yielded D and trimming. This sample is represented by around 100,000 clones; roughly 94% of them were singletons. Clones ranked in the top ten supply 3.5% to 4% of the sample.

The time point label, read with the paper, signifies: resected brain tissue, or blood drawn just prior to surgery. Surgery cases with the highest brain T cell transcript signatures were selected for TCR beta chain sequencing of brain tissue and, where available, blood. Patients had been treated with at least one anti-epileptic drug before surgery. The TCR-sequenced patients were children whose drug-resistant epilepsy was caused by tuberous sclerosis complex, focal cortical dysplasia, Rasmussen encephalitis or hemimegalencephaly. Blood samples were collected immediately before the epilepsy surgery. Bulk genomic DNA was isolated from unsorted brain tissue and whole blood using the Monarch genomic DNA purification kit. Points the paper makes about the study in general: Because sequencing depth was different between pre-surgery and post-surgery blood, clones absent from the pre-surgery sample may reflect undersampling. Viral specificity was inferred only from CDR3 sequence similarity, and patients' HCMV serostatus was unknown.

This clonotype was obtained from a boy less than two years old with hemimegalencephaly and intractable seizures. The V and J segments used are TRBV4-1 and TRBJ1-6; 9 central bases correspond to TRBD1. This material consisted of peripheral blood, taken at surgery. CDR3 reads: CASSQDPSWDRVKGNSPLHF. The DNA sequence follows: TGCGCCAGCAGCCAAGATCCCTCGTGGGACAGGGTTAAGGGTAATTCACCCCTCCACTTT.